These 27 T cell receptor beta chains came from one sample sequenced in a study of T cells in Graves' hyperthyroidism and ophthalmopathy. The investigators amplified TCR beta CDR3 regions from RNA transcripts. HTBI primers were used for first-round RT-PCR of the TCR CDR3. TCRdb re-called the multiplex PCR reads through MiXCR, storing one row per CDR3 protein. Of around 600,000 distinct CDR3 sequences listed, approximately 15% are singletons. The material sequenced was blood. These receptors originate from a woman aged 18-30 years with Graves' ophthalmopathy.

This clonotype has a count of ten or more. The chain combines TRBV18 with TRBJ2-7, with 11 bases aligning to TRBD1. The CDR3 sequence is 15 residues long. The V and J ends lost 1 base and 5 bases, in that order; junction bases with no gene match: 4. Germline assignment: CDR1 KGHSH and CDR2 LQKENI. As DNA, the CDR3 is TGTGCCAGCTCACCACGCAGGACAGGGGGCGACGAGCAGTACTTC. Protein product: CASSPRRTGGDEQYF.

As to this clonotype: Possible read error: a much larger clone is one base away. The rearrangement links TRBV27 to TRBJ2-7, with D possibly being TRBD1 or TRBD2 (5 bases each). Trimming took 7 bases from V and 11 from J, leaving 27 bases between them. Germline CDR1 is MNHEY and CDR2 is SMNVEV (reference sequence). The length of the CDR3 is 15 residues. This chain's CDR3 is CASKPTGPLAGREYF. CDR3 coding DNA: TGTGCCAGCAAGCCGACGGGACCCTTAGCAGGGAGAGAGTACTTC.

In this sample, this clonotype turned up a few times. A much larger clone lies one base from this, so it may be a read error. V is TRBV15 and J is TRBJ1-1; D might be TRBD1 (5 bases). Germline values: CDR1 LNHNV, CDR2 YYDKDF (reference sequence). The V end was cut by 4 bases, the J end by 0 bases, with 12 bases between. This CDR3 region has 15 residues. Here the CDR3 DNA reads TGTGCCACCAGCAAATCGGTGGGGGTGAACACTGAAGCTTTCTTT. This encodes CATSKSVGVNTEAFF.

This clonotype was recorded many times. V gene TRBV7-9 combines with J gene TRBJ2-7; D unresolved. V was trimmed by 4 bases and J by 0 bases, leaving 10 bases between them. Looked up from germline, CDR1 is SEHNR and CDR2 is FQNEAQ (reference sequence). The CDR3 has 14 amino acids. CDR3 in amino acids: CASSSPPYSYEQYF. In DNA form, the CDR3 reads TGTGCCAGCAGCTCACCTCCTTACTCCTACGAGCAGTACTTC. Full variable domain (rest looked up from reference TRBV7-9 and TRBJ2-7): DTGVSQNPRHKITKRGQNVTFRCDPISEHNRLYWYRQTLGQGPEFLTYFQNEAQLEKSRLLSDRFSAERPKGSFSTLEIQRTEQGDSAMYLCASSSPPYSYEQYFGPGTRLTVT.

This clonotype was seen repeatedly, ten times or more. The V and J genes are TRBV7-8 and TRBJ2-7; 12 nucleotides agree with TRBD2. CDR1 and CDR2 (germline): SGHVS, FQNEAQ. The CDR3 contains 14 residues. J lost 3 bases, V lost 8 bases, and 5 bases had no gene match. The CDR3 region is CASALAGGIYEQYF. For the CDR3, the DNA is TGTGCCAGCGCACTAGCGGGAGGTATCTACGAGCAGTACTTC.

This clonotype was counted many times. This rearrangement joins TRBV9 to TRBJ1-5; 8 nucleotides align to TRBD1. Trimming took 3 bases from V and 7 from J; bases not matched to a gene: 9. Germline V gene data show CDR1 as SGDLS and CDR2 as YYNGEE. The CDR3 runs 15 residues. The CDR3 sequence is CASSADGQGGQPQHF. The DNA for the CDR3 is TGTGCCAGCAGCGCCGACGGACAGGGTGGCCAGCCCCAGCATTTT.

A remark on this clonotype: This sequence may be a read error, since a much larger clone differs from it by one base. DNA for the CDR3: TGTGCCAGCGGCAGGACAGGGGAGAACACTGAAGCTTTCTTT. This gives the protein CASGRTGENTEAFF. The chain is built from TRBV6-1 and TRBJ1-1; 9 nucleotides line up with TRBD1. J was trimmed by 1 base and V by 8 bases; bases with no gene match: 5. This CDR3 has 14 amino acids. The germline V gene encodes CDR1 MNHNS and CDR2 SASEGT.

This clonotype has just a few counts. The rearrangement joins TRBV7-9 to TRBJ2-2, with TRBD2 as a possible D gene (6 bases). The V end lost 0 bases, the J end lost 3 bases, and 17 bases lay between the germline ends. From germline, CDR1 is SEHNR and CDR2 FQNEAQ (reference sequence). There are 18 residues in the CDR3. CDR3 residues: CASSLARGSQRDTGELFF. For the CDR3, the DNA is TGTGCCAGCAGCTTAGCGCGAGGTTCCCAGCGGGACACCGGGGAGCTGTTTTTT.

This clonotype was recorded a few times. The chain combines TRBV6-5 with TRBJ2-2; maybe TRBD2 (6 bases). Germline assignment: CDR1 MNHEY and CDR2 SVGAGI. The CDR3 sequence is 16 residues long. Deletions cut 2 bases from V and 8 bases from J, with 18 bases between. The CDR3 protein is CASSYHASSRGGELFF. In DNA, the CDR3 is TGTGCCAGCAGTTACCACGCGTCTTCCCGGGGGGGGGAGCTGTTTTTT.

This clonotype has a count of ten or more. The chain employs TRBV7-3 and TRBJ2-5; either TRBD1 or TRBD2 may supply D (5 bases each). The V gene lost 5 bases and the J gene lost 5 bases, with 18 bases spanning the gap. This CDR3 is built from 15 residues. Germline V gene lookup returns CDR1 SGHTA and CDR2 FQGTGA. The CDR3 DNA sequence: TGTGCCAGCAGCAAGAGGGGCGACAACTGGGAGACCCAGTACTTC. It encodes CASSKRGDNWETQYF.

The rearrangement uses TRBV5-1 and TRBJ2-7, with 8 positions matching TRBD1. J gave up 0 bases and V 0 bases, and 5 bases lay outside the gene matches. Per germline, CDR1 SGHRS and CDR2 YFSETQ. CDR3 length equals 16 residues. The CDR3: CASSLDPGGLSYEQYF. The CDR3, as DNA: TGCGCCAGCAGCTTGGATCCAGGGGGCCTCTCCTACGAGCAGTACTTC. The variable domain in full, completed from reference TRBV5-1 and TRBJ2-7, reads KAGVTQTPRYLIKTRGQQVTLSCSPISGHRSVSWYQQTPGQGLQFLFEYFSETQRNKGNFPGRFSGRQFSNSRSEMNVSTLELGDSALYLCASSLDPGGLSYEQYFGPGTRLTVT.

This clonotype was seen ten or more times. V is TRBV24-1 and J is TRBJ2-7; D gene uncertain. This CDR3 has 13 residues. Germline CDR1 reads KGHDR; CDR2 reads SFDVKD. Trimming cost V 5 bases and J 2 bases, with 9 bases left between them. CDR3 in DNA: TGTGCCACCAGTGGTAGCCCCACCTACGAGCAGTACTTC. Protein product: CATSGSPTYEQYF.

The table lists this clonotype with many counts. V is TRBV28 and J is TRBJ2-1; 9 bases are a match to TRBD1. CDR1 is MDHEN and CDR2 is SYDVKM in the germline V gene. Trimming cost V 8 bases and J 4 bases; bases outside gene matches: 6. The CDR3 covers 14 residues. The CDR3 DNA reads TGTGCCAGCCAACCCGGACAGGGGTACAATGAGCAGTTCTTC. Its protein is CASQPGQGYNEQFF.

This rearrangement joins TRBV10-3 to TRBJ2-5; 8 bases align to TRBD1. Germline assignment: CDR1 ENHRY and CDR2 SYGVKD. This CDR3 contains 15 residues. V shed 6 bases, J shed 3 bases, and the junction held 9 bases outside the gene matches. CDR3 coding DNA: TGTGCCATCAGGGCCGGGACAGGAGGAGAAGAGACCCAGTACTTC. Translating gives CAIRAGTGGEETQYF.

This clonotype was counted between two and nine times. The rearrangement uses TRBV7-2 and TRBJ1-3, with 7 bases lining up with TRBD1. There are 16 residues in the CDR3. V was pared by 5 bases and J by 0 bases, with 7 bases of the junction left unmatched. Germline CDR1 and CDR2: SGHTA and FQGNSA. Written as DNA, the CDR3 is TGTGCCAGCAGCCCGACAGGGCCTTACTCTGGAAACACCATATATTTT. Its translation is CASSPTGPYSGNTIYF.

Many counts were recorded for this clonotype. The chain combines TRBV20-1 with TRBJ2-3; TRBD2 matches 10 bases. CDR1 DFQATT and CDR2 SNEGSKA come from the germline V gene (reference sequence). Losses at the gene ends were 0 bases for V and 11 bases for J; bases not matched to a gene: 17. The CDR3 covers 17 residues. The CDR3: CSARDPLSGRDSGGQYF. The DNA for the CDR3 is TGCAGTGCTAGAGATCCCCTGAGCGGGAGGGACTCGGGGGGGCAGTATTTT.

This chain joins TRBV7-2 and TRBJ1-5; D is ambiguous. The CDR3 is 15 residues long. Trimming removed 0 bases at V and 2 bases at J, with 8 bases between. CDR1 is SGHTA, CDR2 FQGNSA, per germline. The CDR3 here is CASSLAGYGNQPQHF. The CDR3 region has the DNA TGTGCCAGCAGCTTAGCAGGGTACGGCAATCAGCCCCAGCATTTT.

This clonotype has at least ten counts. The chain is built from TRBV12-3 or TRBV12-4 and TRBJ2-1; D is perhaps TRBD2 (5 bases). The CDR3 extends over 15 amino acids. V shed 3 bases and J shed 0 bases, with 9 bases lying between them. The DNA of the CDR3 is TGTGCCAGCAGTTTCATCCGGGGCTCCTACAATGAGCAGTTCTTC. Its protein product is CASSFIRGSYNEQFF.

This clonotype was seen a few times. DNA for the CDR3: TGTGCCTGGAGTGACGGGACAGGGTCCTACGAGCAGTACTTC. Translation gives CAWSDGTGSYEQYF. The gene calls are TRBV30 and TRBJ2-7; 9 positions match TRBD1. The germline V gene has CDR1 GTSNPN and CDR2 SVGIG (reference sequence). Trimming cost V 1 base and J 1 base; bases outside gene matches: 2. The CDR3 covers 14 residues.

The V call is TRBV10-3, the J call TRBJ2-1; TRBD1 aligns across 8 bases. Germline V lookup: CDR1 ENHRY, CDR2 SYGVKD. With 6 bases clipped from V and 11 bases from J, the junction kept 12 bases outside the gene matches. The CDR3 is made up of 14 amino acids. CDR3 sequence reads: CAIRADRESSQQFF. CDR3 nucleotides: TGTGCCATCAGGGCGGACAGGGAATCCTCACAGCAGTTCTTC.

The rearrangement links TRBV6-2 or TRBV6-3 to TRBJ2-7; 9 nucleotides line up with TRBD2. CDR3 length: 18 residues. Germline V lookup: CDR1 MNHEY, CDR2 SVGEGT. The ends lost 0 bases at V and 3 bases at J; junction bases unmatched: 12. CDR3 amino acids: CASSYSPSDSGSFYEQYF. CDR3 sequence (DNA): TGTGCCAGCAGTTACTCACCCTCCGATAGCGGGAGTTTCTACGAGCAGTACTTC.

This chain links TRBV24-1 with TRBJ2-2; TRBD2 matches 9 bases. The CDR3 consists of 17 residues. Germline V gene data show CDR1 as KGHDR and CDR2 as SFDVKD. Losses at the gene ends were 5 bases for V and 3 bases for J; bases not matched to a gene: 9. The CDR3 here is CATSGRRGREYTGELFF. The CDR3 DNA sequence: TGTGCCACCAGTGGGCGACGCGGGAGGGAATACACCGGGGAGCTGTTTTTT.

This clonotype was observed at least ten times. J is TRBJ1-1 and V is TRBV11-2, with D possibly TRBD1 on 5 matching bases. CDR3 length: 15 amino acids. V was cut by 0 bases and J by 10 bases, with 18 bases left in between. Germline V CDR1 and CDR2: SGHAT, FQNNGV. The CDR3 protein is CASSLEGWGRSRAFF. For the CDR3, the DNA is TGTGCCAGCAGCTTAGAAGGGTGGGGCCGGTCGCGAGCTTTCTTT. Looking up the rest from reference TRBV11-2 and TRBJ1-1 gives the full variable domain: EAGVAQSPRYKIIEKRQSVAFWCNPISGHATLYWYQQILGQGPKLLIQFQNNGVVDDSQLPKDRFSAERLKGVDSTLKIQPAKLEDSAVYLCASSLEGWGRSRAFFGQGTRLTVV.

This clonotype was seen repeatedly, ten times or more. The V and J genes are TRBV7-2 and TRBJ1-3; no clear D. Germline V gene sequence: CDR1 SGHTA, CDR2 FQGNSA. This CDR3 has 14 residues. Trimming shortened V by 5 bases and J by 4 bases, and 12 bases separated the two germline ends. The CDR3 DNA reads as TGTGCCAGCAGCATGATCACACGGGGAAACACCATATATTTT. Translating gives CASSMITRGNTIYF.

This clonotype was counted many times. The V call is TRBV12-3 or TRBV12-4, the J call TRBJ2-1; 7 nucleotides match TRBD2. Trimming at V came to 3 bases and at J to 7 bases, leaving 9 bases not matched to a gene. CDR3 length: 15 amino acids. The CDR3 DNA reads as TGTGCCAGCAGTTTGGTGGGCGGGAGCTCGAATGAGCAGTTCTTC. Amino acids: CASSLVGGSSNEQFF.

This clonotype was seen repeatedly, ten times or more. The chain has TRBV6-2 or TRBV6-3 and TRBJ2-1; 11 bases line up with TRBD2. The CDR3 spans 14 residues. Germline V lookup: CDR1 MNHEY, CDR2 SVGEGT. J was trimmed by 12 bases and V by 6 bases; bases with no gene match: 10. This CDR3 reads CASSRTSGRAWQFF. DNA of the CDR3: TGTGCCAGCAGCCGGACTAGCGGGCGCGCTTGGCAGTTCTTC.

This chain connects TRBV18 to TRBJ2-1; 8 nucleotides align to TRBD2. Trimming removed 3 bases from V and 7 bases from J; junction bases left unmatched: 11. The germline gives CDR1 KGHSH, CDR2 LQKENI. The CDR3 is made up of 16 amino acids. The CDR3 region has the DNA TGTGCCAGCTCACCTGTTTTCGGGAGGGGTGAGAATGAGCAGTTCTTC. Amino acid sequence: CASSPVFGRGENEQFF.